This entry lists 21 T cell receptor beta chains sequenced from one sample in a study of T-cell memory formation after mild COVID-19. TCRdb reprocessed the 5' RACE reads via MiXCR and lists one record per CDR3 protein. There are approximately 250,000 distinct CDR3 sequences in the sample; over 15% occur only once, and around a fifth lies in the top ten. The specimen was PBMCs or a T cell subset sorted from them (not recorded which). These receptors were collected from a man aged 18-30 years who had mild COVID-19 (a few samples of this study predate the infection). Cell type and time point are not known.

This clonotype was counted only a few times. The CDR3 reads CASRRELGEQFF. The CDR3 coding sequence is TGTGCCAGCAGGCGGGAGTTAGGTGAGCAGTTCTTC. The rearrangement uses TRBV7-2 and TRBJ2-1, with 7 bases that match TRBD2. After removal of 6 bases from V and 9 bases from J, the junction contained 5 bases not matched to a gene. The CDR3 consists of 12 residues. Per the germline V gene, CDR1 is SGHTA and CDR2 is FQGNSA.

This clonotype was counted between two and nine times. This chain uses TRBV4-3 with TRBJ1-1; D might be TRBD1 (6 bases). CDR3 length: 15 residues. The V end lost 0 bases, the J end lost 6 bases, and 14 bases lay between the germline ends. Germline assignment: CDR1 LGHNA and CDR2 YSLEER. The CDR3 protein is CASSQDTGWKAEAFF. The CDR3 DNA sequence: TGCGCCAGCAGCCAAGATACAGGGTGGAAAGCTGAAGCTTTCTTT.

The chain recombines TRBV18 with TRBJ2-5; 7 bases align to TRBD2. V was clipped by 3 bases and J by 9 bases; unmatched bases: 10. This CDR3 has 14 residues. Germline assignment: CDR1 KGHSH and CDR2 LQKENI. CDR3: CASSPGTTAGAQYF. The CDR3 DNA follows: TGTGCCAGCTCACCCGGGACTACCGCGGGGGCCCAGTACTTC.

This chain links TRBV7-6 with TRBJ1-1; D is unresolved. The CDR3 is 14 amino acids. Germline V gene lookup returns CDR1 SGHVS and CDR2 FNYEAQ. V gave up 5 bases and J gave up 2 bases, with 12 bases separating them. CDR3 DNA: TGTGCCAGCAGCCCGGACCCCTATAACACTGAAGCTTTCTTT. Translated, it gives CASSPDPYNTEAFF.

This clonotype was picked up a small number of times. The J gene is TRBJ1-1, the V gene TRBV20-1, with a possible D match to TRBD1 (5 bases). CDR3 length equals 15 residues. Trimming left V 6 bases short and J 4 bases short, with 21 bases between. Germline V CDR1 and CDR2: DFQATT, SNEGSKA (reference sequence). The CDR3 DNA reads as TGCAGTGCCATTCTTGGGGCCCCCCGGGGCACTGAAGCTTTCTTT. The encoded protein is CSAILGAPRGTEAFF.

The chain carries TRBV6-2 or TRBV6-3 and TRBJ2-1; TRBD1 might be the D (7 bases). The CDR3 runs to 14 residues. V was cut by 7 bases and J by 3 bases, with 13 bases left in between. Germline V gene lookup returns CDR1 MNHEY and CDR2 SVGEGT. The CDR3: CASTPGGFYNEQFF. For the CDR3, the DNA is TGTGCCAGCACCCCAGGGGGGTTCTACAATGAGCAGTTCTTC.

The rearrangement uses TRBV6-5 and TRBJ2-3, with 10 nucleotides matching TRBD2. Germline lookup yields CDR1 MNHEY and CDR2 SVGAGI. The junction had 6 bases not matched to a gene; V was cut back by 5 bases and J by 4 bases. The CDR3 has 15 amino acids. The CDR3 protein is CASSLERGGSDTQYF. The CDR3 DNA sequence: TGTGCCAGCAGTCTCGAGCGGGGGGGCTCAGATACGCAGTATTTT.

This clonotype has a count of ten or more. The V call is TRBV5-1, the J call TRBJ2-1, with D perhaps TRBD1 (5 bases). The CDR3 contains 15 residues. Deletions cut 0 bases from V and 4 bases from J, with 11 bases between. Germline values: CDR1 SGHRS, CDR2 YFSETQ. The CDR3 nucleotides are TGCGCCAGCAGCTTGGAATTAAGGGGATACAATGAGCAGTTCTTC. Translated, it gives CASSLELRGYNEQFF.

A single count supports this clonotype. CDR3 protein: CASSNPRNPYEQYV. The CDR3 DNA is TGTGCCAGCAGTAACCCCCGGAATCCCTACGAGCAGTACGTC. This sequence joins TRBV6-5 and TRBJ2-7; D gene uncertain. V gave up 5 bases and J gave up 2 bases, with 13 bases separating them. The germline gives CDR1 MNHEY, CDR2 SVGAGI. This CDR3 spans 14 amino acids.

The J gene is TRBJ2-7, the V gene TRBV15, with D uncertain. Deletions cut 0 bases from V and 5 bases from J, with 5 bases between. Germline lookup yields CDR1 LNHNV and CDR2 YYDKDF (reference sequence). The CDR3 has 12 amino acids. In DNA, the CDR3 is TGTGCCACCAGCAGAGATCTCCACGAGCAGTACGTC. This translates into CATSRDLHEQYV.

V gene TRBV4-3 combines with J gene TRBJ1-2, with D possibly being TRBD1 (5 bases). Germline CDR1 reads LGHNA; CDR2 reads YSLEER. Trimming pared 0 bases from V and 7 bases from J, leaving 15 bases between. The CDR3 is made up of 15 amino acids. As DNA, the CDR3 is TGCGCCAGCAGCCAAGAGTGGACTGACAGAATTGGCTACACCTTC. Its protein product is CASSQEWTDRIGYTF.

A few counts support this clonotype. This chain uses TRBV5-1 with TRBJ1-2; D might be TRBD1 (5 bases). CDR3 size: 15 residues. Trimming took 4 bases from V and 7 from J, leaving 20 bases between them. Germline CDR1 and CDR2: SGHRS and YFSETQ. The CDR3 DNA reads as TGCGCCAGCAGCCGGCCGGAGGCAGGGTTGGGTGGCTACACCTTC. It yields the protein CASSRPEAGLGGYTF.

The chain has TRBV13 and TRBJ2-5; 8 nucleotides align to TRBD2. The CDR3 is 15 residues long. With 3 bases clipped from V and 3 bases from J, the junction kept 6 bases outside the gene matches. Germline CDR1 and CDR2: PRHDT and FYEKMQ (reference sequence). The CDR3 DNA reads TGTGCCAGCAGCTTCGGAGATAGCGGGAAAGAGACCCAGTACTTC. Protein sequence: CASSFGDSGKETQYF.

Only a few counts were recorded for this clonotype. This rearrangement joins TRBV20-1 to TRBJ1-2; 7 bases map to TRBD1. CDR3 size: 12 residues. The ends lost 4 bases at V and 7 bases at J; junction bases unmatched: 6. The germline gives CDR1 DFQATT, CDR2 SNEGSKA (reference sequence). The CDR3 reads CSANEGAGGYTF. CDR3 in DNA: TGCAGTGCTAACGAGGGGGCGGGTGGCTACACCTTC.

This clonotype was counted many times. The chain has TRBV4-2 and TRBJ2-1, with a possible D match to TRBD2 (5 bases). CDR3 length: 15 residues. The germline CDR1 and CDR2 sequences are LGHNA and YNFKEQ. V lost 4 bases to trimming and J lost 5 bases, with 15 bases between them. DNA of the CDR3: TGTGCCAGCAGCCCCTTTGCTAGCCGGGACAATGAGCAGTTCTTC. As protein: CASSPFASRDNEQFF.

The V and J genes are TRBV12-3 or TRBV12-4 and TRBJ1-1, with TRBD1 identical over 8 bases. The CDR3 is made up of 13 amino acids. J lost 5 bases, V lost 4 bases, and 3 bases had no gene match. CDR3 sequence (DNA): TGTGCCAGCAGTTGGACAGGGATTACTGAAGCTTTCTTT. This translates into CASSWTGITEAFF.

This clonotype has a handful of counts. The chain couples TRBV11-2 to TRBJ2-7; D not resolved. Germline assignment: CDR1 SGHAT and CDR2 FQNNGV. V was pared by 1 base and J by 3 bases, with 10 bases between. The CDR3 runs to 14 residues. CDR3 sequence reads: CASSLGGRIYEQYF. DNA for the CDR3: TGTGCCAGCAGCTTAGGGGGAAGGATCTACGAGCAGTACTTC. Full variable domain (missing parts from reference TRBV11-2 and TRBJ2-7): EAGVAQSPRYKIIEKRQSVAFWCNPISGHATLYWYQQILGQGPKLLIQFQNNGVVDDSQLPKDRFSAERLKGVDSTLKIQPAKLEDSAVYLCASSLGGRIYEQYFGPGTRLTVT.

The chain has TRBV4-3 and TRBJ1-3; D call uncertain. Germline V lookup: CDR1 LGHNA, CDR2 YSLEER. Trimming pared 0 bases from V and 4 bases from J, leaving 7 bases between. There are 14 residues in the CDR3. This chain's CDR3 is CASSQEPAGNTIYF. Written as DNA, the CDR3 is TGCGCCAGCAGCCAAGAGCCAGCCGGAAACACCATATATTTT.

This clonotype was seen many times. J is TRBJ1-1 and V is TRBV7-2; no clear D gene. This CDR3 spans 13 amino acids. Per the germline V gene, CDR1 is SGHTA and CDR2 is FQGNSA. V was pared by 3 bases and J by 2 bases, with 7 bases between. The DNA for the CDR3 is TGTGCCAGCAGCTTGCAGGTTAACACTGAAGCTTTCTTT. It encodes CASSLQVNTEAFF.

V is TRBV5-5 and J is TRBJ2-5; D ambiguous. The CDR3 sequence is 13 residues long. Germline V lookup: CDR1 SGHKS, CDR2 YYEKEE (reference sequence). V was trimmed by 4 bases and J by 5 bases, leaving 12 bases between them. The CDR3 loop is CASSKLGSETQYF. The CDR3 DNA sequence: TGTGCCAGCAGCAAGCTTGGGTCCGAGACCCAGTACTTC.

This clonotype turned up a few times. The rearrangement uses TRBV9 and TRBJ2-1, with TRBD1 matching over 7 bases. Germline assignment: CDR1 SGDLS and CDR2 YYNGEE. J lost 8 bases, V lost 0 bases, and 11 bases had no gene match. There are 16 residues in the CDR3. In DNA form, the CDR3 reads TGTGCCAGCAGCGTAGAACAGGGGATTTTGGGGGATGAGCAGTTCTTC. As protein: CASSVEQGILGDEQFF.